The T cell receptor beta chain under discussion was sequenced for a study of OX40 agonist ivuxolimab in advanced cancers. Study-wide context: Clinicians treated patients with ivuxolimab, an agonistic anti-OX40 (CD134) antibody. Study-level findings and limits: On average, CD8+ T cells showed a greater number of expanded clones than CD4+. Low levels of normalized T-cell clonal expansion also appeared in some nonresponders.

Researchers took blood at baseline, on cycle 4 day 1, and on cycle 7 day 1. This CDR3 spans 18 amino acids. Germline CDR1 MGHDK, CDR2 SYGVNS. Trimming left V 2 bases short and J 2 bases short, with 21 bases between. Using immunoSEQ multiplex PCR, the repertoire was profiled, and TCRdb retains in-frame clones only, with some absent. The table shows about 78,000 clones, with almost 95% occurring only once. With regard to this clone: Its antigen is currently unknown.

This rearrangement joins TRBV25-1 to TRBJ2-5; a possible D gene is TRBD1 (6 bases). The source was CD4+ or CD8+ T cells sorted from blood, collected in a trial of the OX40 agonist ivuxolimab. The source is an adult with an advanced solid tumor such as melanoma, head and neck, liver or kidney cancer. The DNA for the CDR3 is TGTGCCAGCAGTGAAGTAAAGGGGGTCTGGGGTAGACAAGAGACCCAGTACTTC. It translates to CASSEVKGVWGRQETQYF.